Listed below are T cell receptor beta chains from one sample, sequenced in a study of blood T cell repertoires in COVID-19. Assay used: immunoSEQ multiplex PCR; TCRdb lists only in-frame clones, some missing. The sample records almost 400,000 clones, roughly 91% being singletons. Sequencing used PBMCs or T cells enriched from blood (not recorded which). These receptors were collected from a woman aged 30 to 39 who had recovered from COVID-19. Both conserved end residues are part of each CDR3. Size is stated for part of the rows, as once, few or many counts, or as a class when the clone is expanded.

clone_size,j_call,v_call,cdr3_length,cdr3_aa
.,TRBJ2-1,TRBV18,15,CASSPSSGPNNEQFF
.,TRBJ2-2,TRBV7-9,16,CASSTLAGGPGGELFF
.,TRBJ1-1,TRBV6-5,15,CASSYSAGGNTEAFF
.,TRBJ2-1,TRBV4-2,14,CASSQASGSGEQFF
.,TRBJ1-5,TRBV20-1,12,CSASNSREPQHF
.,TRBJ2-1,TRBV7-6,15,CASSLPQGPYNEQFF
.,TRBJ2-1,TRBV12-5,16,CASGLMSSGSRNEQFF
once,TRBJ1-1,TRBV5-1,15,CASSQYRVGNTEAFF
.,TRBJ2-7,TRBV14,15,CASSQDLAGTYEQYF
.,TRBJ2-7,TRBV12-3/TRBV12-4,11,CASRQPYEQYF
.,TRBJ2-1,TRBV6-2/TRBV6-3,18,CASSYAKRGGSSYNEQFF
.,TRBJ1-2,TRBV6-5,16,CASSYSTGGLVYGYTF
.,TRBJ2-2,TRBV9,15,CASSVVGGATGELFF
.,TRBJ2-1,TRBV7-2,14,CASSPEISDDEQFF
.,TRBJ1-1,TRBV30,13,CARHGTGSTEAFF
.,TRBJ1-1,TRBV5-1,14,CASSSTGVLSGAFF
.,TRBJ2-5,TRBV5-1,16,CASSFREGLAQETQYF
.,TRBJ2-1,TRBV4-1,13,CACSVAGKNEQFF
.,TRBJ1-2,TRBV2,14,CASIRDRGHEGYTF
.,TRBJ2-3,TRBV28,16,CASSHLSGMITDTQYF
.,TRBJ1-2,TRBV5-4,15,CASSLVTGVNYGYTF
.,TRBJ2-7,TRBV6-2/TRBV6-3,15,CASSYSARGHYEQYF
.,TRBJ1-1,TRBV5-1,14,CASSLQGGNTEAFF
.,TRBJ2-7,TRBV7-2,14,CASSLGSSIYEQYF
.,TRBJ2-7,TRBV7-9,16,CASSLDRSKLTYEQYF
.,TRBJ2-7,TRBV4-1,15,CASSPQGTGNYEQYF
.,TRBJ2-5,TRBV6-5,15,CASSYSYTQKETQYF
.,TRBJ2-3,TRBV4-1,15,CASSRTSGIVGTQYF
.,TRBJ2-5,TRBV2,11,CASSQQETQYF
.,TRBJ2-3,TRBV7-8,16,CASSLAASGSTDTQYF
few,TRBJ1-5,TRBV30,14,CAWSRGTADQPQHF
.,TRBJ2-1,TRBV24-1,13,CATSALGGYEQFF
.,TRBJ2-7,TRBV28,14,CASSLLRNSYEQYF
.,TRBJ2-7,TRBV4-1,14,CASSQGDRGYEQYF
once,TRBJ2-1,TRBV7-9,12,CASTPTGNEQFF
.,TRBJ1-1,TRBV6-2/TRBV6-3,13,CASSYWQSTEAFF
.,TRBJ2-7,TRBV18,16,CASSPFSPDSAYEQYF
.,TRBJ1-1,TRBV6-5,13,CASSRGGNTEAFF
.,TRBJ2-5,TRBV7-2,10,CASSLETQYF
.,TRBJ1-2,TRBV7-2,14,CASSLSLLIDGYTF
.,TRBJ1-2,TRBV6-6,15,CASSPQPGQGHGYTF
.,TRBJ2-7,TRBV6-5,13,CASRETGAYEQYF
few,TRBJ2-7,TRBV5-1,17,CASSLGWGEAGAYEQYF
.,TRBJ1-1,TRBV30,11,CAWSVSGEAFF
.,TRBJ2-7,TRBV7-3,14,CASSLFPGSYEQYF
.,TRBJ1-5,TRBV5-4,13,CASSWGGNQPQHF
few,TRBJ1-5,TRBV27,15,CASRHRGSGNQPQHF
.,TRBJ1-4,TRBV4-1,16,CASSQRTVEGNEKLFF
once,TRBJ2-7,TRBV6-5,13,CASTNHLASEQYF
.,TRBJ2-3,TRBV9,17,CASSVASLAGGTDTQYF
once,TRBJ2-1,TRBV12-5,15,CASGLGLAGVNEQFF
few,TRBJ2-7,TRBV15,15,CATSRDLSGIAEQYF
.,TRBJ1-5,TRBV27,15,CASSPAGSPSGPQHF
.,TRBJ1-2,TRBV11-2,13,CASSPERGYGYTF
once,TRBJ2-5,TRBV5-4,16,CASSGNAVGGQETQYF
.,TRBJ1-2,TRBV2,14,CASSESWQGYGYTF
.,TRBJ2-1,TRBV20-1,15,CSASSGQGIGNEQFF
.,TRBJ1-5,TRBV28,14,CASSSGQPNQPQHF